What follows are 18 T cell receptor beta chains derived from one specimen sequenced in a study of T cells after yellow fever vaccination. One entry per CDR3 protein results from TCRdb running MiXCR on the 5' RACE reads. Of hundreds of thousands of distinct CDR3 sequences in the sample, around a fifth are singletons; the top ten hold about a sixth. This specimen consisted of PBMCs, obtained around 3 weeks after the first yellow fever vaccination. The source is a man aged 18 to 35 who received the YFV17D yellow fever vaccine.

The chain recombines TRBV14 with TRBJ2-1; no reliable D call. CDR1 is SGHDN, CDR2 FVKESK, per germline. Trimming pared 0 bases from V and 0 bases from J, leaving 12 bases between. The CDR3 has 17 amino acids. The CDR3 DNA reads as TGTGCCAGCAGCCAAGAAGGTCACTTATTCTCCTACAATGAGCAGTTCTTC. Translated: CASSQEGHLFSYNEQFF.

The V and J genes are TRBV7-2 and TRBJ1-4, with 7 bases that match TRBD1. V shed 2 bases and J 4 bases; nucleotides not matched to a gene: 4. The CDR3 loop spans 15 amino acids. Per the germline V gene, CDR1 is SGHTA and CDR2 is FQGNSA. This chain's CDR3 is CASSLQGGHNEKLFF. The CDR3 coding sequence is TGTGCCAGCAGCTTACAAGGGGGCCATAATGAAAAACTGTTTTTT.

The V call is TRBV12-5, the J call TRBJ2-1; 7 bases map to TRBD2. Looked up from germline, CDR1 is LGHNT and CDR2 is FRNRAP. J gave up 12 bases and V 1 base, and 3 bases lay outside the gene matches. This CDR3 region has 12 residues. The CDR3 region is CASGLDTGGQFF. The CDR3 DNA is TGTGCTAGTGGTTTGGACACGGGGGGGCAGTTCTTC.

In its sample, this clonotype was seen a few times. The rearrangement uses TRBV30 and TRBJ2-5; 8 bases match TRBD1. This CDR3 contains 14 residues. Germline loops: CDR1 GTSNPN, CDR2 SVGIG (reference sequence). The V gene end was trimmed by 0 bases and the J gene end by 7 bases; junction bases not matched to a gene: 7. The CDR3 DNA follows: TGTGCCTGGAGTGTAGGAGGTGGGACAGGGACCCAGTACTTC. It encodes CAWSVGGGTGTQYF.

The chain joins TRBV4-1 to TRBJ1-6, with 9 bases that match TRBD1. V lost 3 bases and J lost 7; bases outside the gene matches: 4. CDR3 length: 15 residues. Germline assignment: CDR1 MGHRA and CDR2 YSYEKL. The CDR3 is CASSHGQGNNSPLHF. The CDR3 DNA reads TGCGCCAGCAGCCATGGACAGGGGAACAATTCACCCCTCCACTTT.

The CDR3 nucleotides are TGTGCCAGCAGCGTGGGACACCTTAATTCACCCCTCCACTTT. This codes for CASSVGHLNSPLHF. The V gene is TRBV7-2, the J gene TRBJ1-6; TRBD1 is a possible D gene (6 bases). This CDR3 is 14 amino acids long. Deletions cut 5 bases from V and 6 bases from J, with 11 bases between. Germline loops: CDR1 SGHTA, CDR2 FQGNSA.

Only a few counts were recorded for this clonotype. The chain joins TRBV25-1 to TRBJ2-5; possibly TRBD2 for D (5 bases). Germline V gives CDR1 MGHDK, CDR2 SYGVNS. This CDR3 is built from 13 residues. V lost 0 bases to trimming and J lost 5 bases, with 7 bases between them. The CDR3 region is CASSEYTGETQYF. In DNA form, the CDR3 reads TGTGCCAGCAGTGAATATACGGGGGAGACCCAGTACTTC. The full variable domain, completed using reference TRBV25-1 and TRBJ2-5, is EADIYQTPRYLVIGTGKKITLECSQTMGHDKMYWYQQDPGMELHLIHYSYGVNSTEKGDLSSESTVSRIRTEHFPLTLESARPSHTSQYLCASSEYTGETQYFGPGTRLLVL.

The genes are TRBV11-1 and TRBJ2-1; tentatively, D is TRBD1 or TRBD2 (5 bases each). The CDR3 is 14 amino acids. Germline CDR1 reads SGHAT; CDR2 reads FQDESV (reference sequence). With 4 bases removed from V and 7 bases from J, the gap between germline ends came to 14 bases. In DNA, the CDR3 is TGTGCCAGCAGCTGGGGACGGTCTAAAAATGAGCAGTTCTTC. Its translation: CASSWGRSKNEQFF.

This chain connects TRBV12-3 or TRBV12-4 to TRBJ1-6; 10 bases are a match to TRBD1. The length of the CDR3 is 15 residues. The trim removed 4 bases at V and 10 bases at J, leaving 7 bases unmatched. CDR3 in amino acids: CASSYMTGGRSPLHF. CDR3 in DNA: TGTGCCAGCAGTTATATGACAGGGGGCCGGTCACCCCTCCACTTT.

The gene calls are TRBV12-3 or TRBV12-4 and TRBJ1-5; D is unresolved. CDR3 length equals 12 residues. V was pared by 8 bases and J by 0 bases, with 5 bases between. CDR3 DNA sequence: TGTGCCAGCGACATTAGCAATCAGCCCCAGCATTTT. This translates into CASDISNQPQHF.

This clonotype was picked up a small number of times. The chain carries TRBV20-1 and TRBJ2-7, with a tentative D call TRBD2 (6 bases). Germline-derived CDR1 and CDR2 are DFQATT and SNEGSKA (reference sequence). Trimming removed 0 bases from V and 2 bases from J, with 17 bases in between. The length of the CDR3 is 16 residues. The CDR3 protein is CSARDLGGSTTYEQYF. The DNA of the CDR3 is TGCAGTGCTAGAGATCTGGGGGGATCAACTACCTACGAGCAGTACTTC.

In its sample, this clonotype was seen a few times. The chain uses TRBV19 and TRBJ2-3, with a tentative D call TRBD1 (6 bases). The CDR3 length is 15 residues. V lost 3 bases, J lost 1 base, and 11 bases lay in between. The germline CDR1 and CDR2 sequences are LNHDA and SQIVND (reference sequence). CDR3 in DNA: TGTGCCAGTAGTATGTCAGGGGATGGCACAGATACGCAGTATTTT. Translation: CASSMSGDGTDTQYF.

In this sample, this clonotype turned up a few times. The CDR3 loop is CASSPWTDRDLQETQYF. The DNA of the CDR3 is TGTGCCAGCAGTCCGTGGACGGACAGGGACTTGCAAGAGACCCAGTACTTC. The V and J genes are TRBV6-1 and TRBJ2-5; 8 positions agree with TRBD1. This CDR3 is 17 amino acids long. Germline-derived CDR1 and CDR2 are MNHNS and SASEGT. V lost 5 bases, J lost 2 bases, and 13 bases stayed unmatched.

This clonotype was seen just once. CDR3 coding DNA: TGTGCCAGCAGGACTCTCCTCGGGGGGGCCGAGACCCAGTACTTC. Amino acids: CASRTLLGGAETQYF. The chain recombines TRBV6-1 with TRBJ2-5; 8 nucleotides align to TRBD2. The germline V gene encodes CDR1 MNHNS and CDR2 SASEGT. V shed 6 bases and J 5 bases; nucleotides not matched to a gene: 11. This CDR3 has 15 amino acids.

In its sample, this clonotype was seen a few times. This chain links TRBV18 with TRBJ2-3; TRBD2 matches 12 bases. The junction had 9 bases not matched to a gene; V was cut back by 2 bases and J by 3 bases. The CDR3 runs to 18 residues. CDR1 and CDR2 from the germline V gene are KGHSH and LQKENI. CDR3 coding DNA: TGTGCCAGCTCACCAAACGGGTTGACTAGCGGGGGAACAGATACGCAGTATTTT. The encoded protein is CASSPNGLTSGGTDTQYF.

This clonotype has just one count. The V and J genes are TRBV28 and TRBJ1-4, with 7 bases that match TRBD1. Germline values: CDR1 MDHEN, CDR2 SYDVKM. CDR3 length: 15 amino acids. V dropped 6 bases and J dropped 0; count of bases not matched to a gene: 4. The CDR3: CASRGQDATNEKLFF. CDR3 bases: TGTGCCAGCAGAGGACAGGACGCAACTAATGAAAAACTGTTTTTT.

This clonotype was seen more than once but under ten times. The V call is TRBV12-5, the J call TRBJ2-7; TRBD1 agrees at 9 bases. After removal of 2 bases from V and 3 bases from J, the junction contained 8 bases not matched to a gene. The CDR3 is 16 amino acids. Germline V gene sequence: CDR1 LGHNT, CDR2 FRNRAP. Here the CDR3 DNA reads TGTGCTAGTGGTTTGACTCCGGGACAGGGCGGCTACGAGCAGTACTTC. Amino acid sequence: CASGLTPGQGGYEQYF.

The V and J genes are TRBV24-1 and TRBJ2-1; TRBD2 matches at 9 bases. V was clipped by 3 bases and J by 8 bases; unmatched bases: 13. CDR3 length: 17 residues. The germline V gene encodes CDR1 KGHDR and CDR2 SFDVKD. This CDR3 reads CATSDPSGAGGLDEQFF. DNA for the CDR3: TGTGCCACCAGTGATCCCAGCGGAGCGGGGGGATTGGATGAGCAGTTCTTC.